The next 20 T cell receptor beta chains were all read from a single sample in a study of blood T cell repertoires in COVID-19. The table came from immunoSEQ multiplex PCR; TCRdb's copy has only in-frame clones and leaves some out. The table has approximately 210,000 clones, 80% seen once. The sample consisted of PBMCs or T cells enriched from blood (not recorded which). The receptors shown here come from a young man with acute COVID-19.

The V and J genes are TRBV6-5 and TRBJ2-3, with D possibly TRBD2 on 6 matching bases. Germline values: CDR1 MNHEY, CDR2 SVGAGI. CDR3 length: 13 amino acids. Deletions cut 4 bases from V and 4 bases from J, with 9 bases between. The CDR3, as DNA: TGTGCCAGCAGTTGGACGGGGGCAGATACGCAGTATTTT. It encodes CASSWTGADTQYF.

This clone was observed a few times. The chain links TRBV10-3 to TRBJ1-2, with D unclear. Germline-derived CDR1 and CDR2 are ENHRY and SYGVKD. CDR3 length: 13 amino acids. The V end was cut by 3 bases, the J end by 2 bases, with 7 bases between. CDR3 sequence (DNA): TGTGCCATCAGTGAATCCCAGAACTATGGCTACACCTTC. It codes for CAISESQNYGYTF.

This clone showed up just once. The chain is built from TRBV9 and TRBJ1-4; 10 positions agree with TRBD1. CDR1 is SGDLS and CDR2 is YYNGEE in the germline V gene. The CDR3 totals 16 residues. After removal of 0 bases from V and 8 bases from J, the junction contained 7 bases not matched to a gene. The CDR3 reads CASSVDGQGVKEKLFF. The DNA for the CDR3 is TGTGCCAGCAGCGTAGACGGACAGGGGGTTAAGGAAAAACTGTTTTTT.

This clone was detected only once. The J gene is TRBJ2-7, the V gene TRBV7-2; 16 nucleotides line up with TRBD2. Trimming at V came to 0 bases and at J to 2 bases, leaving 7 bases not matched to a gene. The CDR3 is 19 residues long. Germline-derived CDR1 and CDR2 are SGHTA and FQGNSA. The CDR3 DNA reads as TGTGCCAGCAGCTTAGCCGGGACTAGCGGGGGGGCTAGAACCTACGAGCAGTACTTC. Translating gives CASSLAGTSGGARTYEQYF.

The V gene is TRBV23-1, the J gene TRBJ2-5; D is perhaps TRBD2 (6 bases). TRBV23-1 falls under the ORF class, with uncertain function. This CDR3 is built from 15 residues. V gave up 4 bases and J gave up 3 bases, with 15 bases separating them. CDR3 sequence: CASSPAPGLEETQYF. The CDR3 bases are TGCGCCAGCAGTCCTGCCCCGGGACTGGAAGAGACCCAGTACTTC.

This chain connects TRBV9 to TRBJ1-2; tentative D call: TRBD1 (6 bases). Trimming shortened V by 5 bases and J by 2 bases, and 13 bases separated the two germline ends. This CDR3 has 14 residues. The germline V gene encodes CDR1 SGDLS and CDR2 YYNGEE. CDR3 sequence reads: CASRRDTVNYGYTF. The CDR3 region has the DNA TGTGCCAGCAGACGGGACACCGTAAACTATGGCTACACCTTC.

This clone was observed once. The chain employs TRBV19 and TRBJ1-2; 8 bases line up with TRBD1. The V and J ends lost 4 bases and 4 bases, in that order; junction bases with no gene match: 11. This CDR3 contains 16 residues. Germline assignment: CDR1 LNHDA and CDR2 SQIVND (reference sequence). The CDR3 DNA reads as TGTGCCAGTAGTACCCCCGGACAGGGCTGGAGCTATGGCTACACCTTC. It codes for CASSTPGQGWSYGYTF.

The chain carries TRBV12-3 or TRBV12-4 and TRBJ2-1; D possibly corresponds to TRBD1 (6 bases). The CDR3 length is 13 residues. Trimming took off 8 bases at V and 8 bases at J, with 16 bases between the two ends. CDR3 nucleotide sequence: TGTGCCAGCCTACAGGGTCCGTTGGATGAGCAGTTCTTC. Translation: CASLQGPLDEQFF.

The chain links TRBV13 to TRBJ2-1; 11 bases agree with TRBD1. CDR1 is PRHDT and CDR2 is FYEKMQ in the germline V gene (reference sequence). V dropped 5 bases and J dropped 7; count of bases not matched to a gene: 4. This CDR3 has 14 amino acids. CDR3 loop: CASSQGQGANEQFF. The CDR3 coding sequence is TGTGCCAGCAGCCAAGGACAGGGGGCGAATGAGCAGTTCTTC.

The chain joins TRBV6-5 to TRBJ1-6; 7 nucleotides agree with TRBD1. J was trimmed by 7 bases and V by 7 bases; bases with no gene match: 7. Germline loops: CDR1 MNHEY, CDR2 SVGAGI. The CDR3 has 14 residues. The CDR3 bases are TGTGCCAGCACTCCTAGGACAGGCAATTCACCCCTCCACTTT. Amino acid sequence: CASTPRTGNSPLHF.

The CDR3 DNA follows: TGCGCCAGCAGCCCGTGGACAGGGGGTGGCAATCAGCCCCAGCATTTT. This translates into CASSPWTGGGNQPQHF. The chain joins TRBV5-1 to TRBJ1-5; 10 bases match TRBD1. V shed 4 bases, J shed 2 bases, and the junction held 6 bases outside the gene matches. Per the germline V gene, CDR1 is SGHRS and CDR2 is YFSETQ. The CDR3 totals 16 residues.

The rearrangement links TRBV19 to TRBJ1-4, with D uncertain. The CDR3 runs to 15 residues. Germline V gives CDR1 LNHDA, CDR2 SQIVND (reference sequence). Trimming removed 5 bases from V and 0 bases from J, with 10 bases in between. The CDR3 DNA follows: TGTGCCAGTAGTCCTCCCCCTGCAACTAATGAAAAACTGTTTTTT. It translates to CASSPPPATNEKLFF.

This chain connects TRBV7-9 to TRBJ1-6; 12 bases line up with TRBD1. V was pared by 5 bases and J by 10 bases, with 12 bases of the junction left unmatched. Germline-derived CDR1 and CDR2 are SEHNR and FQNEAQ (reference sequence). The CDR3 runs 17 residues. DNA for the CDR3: TGTGCCAGCAGCCCGGGGACAGGGGGCGCGGTGGGGTCACCCCTCCACTTT. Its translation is CASSPGTGGAVGSPLHF.

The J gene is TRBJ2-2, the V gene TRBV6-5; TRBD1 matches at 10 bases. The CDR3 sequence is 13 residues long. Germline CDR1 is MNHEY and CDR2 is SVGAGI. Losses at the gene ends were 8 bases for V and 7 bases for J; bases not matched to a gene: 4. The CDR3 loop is CASWGQGHGELFF. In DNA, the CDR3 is TGTGCCAGCTGGGGACAGGGGCACGGGGAGCTGTTTTTT.

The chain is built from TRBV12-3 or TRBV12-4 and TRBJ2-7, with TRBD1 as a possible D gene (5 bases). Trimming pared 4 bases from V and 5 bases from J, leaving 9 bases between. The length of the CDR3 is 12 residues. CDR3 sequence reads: CASSSIRDEQYF. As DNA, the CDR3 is TGTGCCAGCAGTTCTATCAGGGACGAGCAGTACTTC.

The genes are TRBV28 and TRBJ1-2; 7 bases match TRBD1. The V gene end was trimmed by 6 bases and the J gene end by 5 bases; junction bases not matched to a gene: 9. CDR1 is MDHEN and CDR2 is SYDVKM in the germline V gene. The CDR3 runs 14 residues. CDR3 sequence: CASSPGTDAYGYTF. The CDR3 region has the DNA TGTGCCAGCAGCCCCGGGACAGATGCTTATGGCTACACCTTC.

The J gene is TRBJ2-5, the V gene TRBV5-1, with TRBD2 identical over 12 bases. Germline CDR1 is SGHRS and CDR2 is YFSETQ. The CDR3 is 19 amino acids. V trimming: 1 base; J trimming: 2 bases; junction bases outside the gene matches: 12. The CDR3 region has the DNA TGCGCCAGCAGCTTGACTAGCGGGGGGCCCCTCAATTTTCAAGAGACCCAGTACTTC. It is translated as CASSLTSGGPLNFQETQYF.

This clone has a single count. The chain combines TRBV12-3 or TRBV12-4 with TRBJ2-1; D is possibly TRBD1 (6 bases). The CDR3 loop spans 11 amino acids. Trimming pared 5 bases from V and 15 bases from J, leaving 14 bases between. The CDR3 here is CASSPGQNLFF. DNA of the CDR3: TGTGCCAGCAGTCCCGGACAGAATCTGTTCTTC.

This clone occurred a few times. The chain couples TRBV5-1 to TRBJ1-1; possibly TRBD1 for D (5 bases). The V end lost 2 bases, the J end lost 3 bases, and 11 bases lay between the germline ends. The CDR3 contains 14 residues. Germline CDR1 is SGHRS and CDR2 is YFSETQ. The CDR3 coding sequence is TGCGCCAGCAGCTTTCCGGGACTCCACACTGAAGCTTTCTTT. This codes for CASSFPGLHTEAFF.

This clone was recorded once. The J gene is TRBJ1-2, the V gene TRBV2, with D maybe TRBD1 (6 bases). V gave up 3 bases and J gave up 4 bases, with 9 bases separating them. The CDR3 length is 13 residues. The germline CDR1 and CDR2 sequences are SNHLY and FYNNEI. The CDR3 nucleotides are TGTGCCAGCAGTGAGACAGGTCCCTATGGCTACACCTTC. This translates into CASSETGPYGYTF.